This TCR beta chain was sequenced in a study of CD8 T cells in ankylosing spondylitis (dated by TCRdb to about 2017). Looking at the study overall: T cell receptor beta repertoires were profiled in healthy donors and ankylosing spondylitis patients so that disease-linked TCR variants could be found. The whole study cohort included 108 healthy donors and 20 to 30 ankylosing spondylitis patients. Peripheral blood samples were taken, and synovial fluid was additionally collected from ankylosing spondylitis patients.

Relative to germline, V is 3 bases shorter and J is 1 base shorter, with 7 bases between their ends. The germline V gene specifies SGHRS as CDR1 and YFSETQ as CDR2. The CDR3, from cysteine to phenylalanine, totals 13 residues. Only the CDR3 DNA is retained, 39 bases long and in frame from the first base. Sequencer: Illumina HiSeq 2500. TCR beta libraries were prepared by quantitative 5'-RACE with molecular barcodes. The study's processing was this. A new computational method based on a probabilistic model of VDJ rearrangement was used to identify disease-linked TCR variants. TCRdb reprocessing: public reads trimmed at Q25 with fastp, clones called with MiXCR, in-frame beta chains kept. CDR3 protein duplicates are merged, each entry listing the most common genes and DNA. These V and J calls originate from TCRdb's pipeline instead of the authors' own analysis. Recorded for this sample are roughly 240,000 distinct CDR3 sequences; over 30% of them occurred a single time. Clones ranked in the top ten supply approximately 4.4% of the sample.

The investigation overall reported the following: A CD8+ phenotype was shown by the disease-linked clones, which were found at relatively low frequencies in peripheral blood. The disease-linked clones were reported to be significantly enriched in matched synovial fluid samples from ankylosing spondylitis patients. A TCR beta motif of seven or eight highly homologous amino acid variants appeared characteristic of blood from ankylosing spondylitis patients. Some TCR beta motif variants had previously been reported in synovial fluid and blood of reactive arthritis patients, which suggested common disease-initiation mechanisms.

About this clonotype itself: It has no known antigen specificity. No quality values exist for individual bases; no much larger clone is one base distant.

This chain is built from TRBV5-1 and TRBJ2-5, with the D gene not confidently named. The sequence was collected from a male donor with ankylosing spondylitis or in good health (not recorded which). Sequencing was done on a sample of blood, either unsorted or a sorted T cell fraction (not recorded which). The DNA sequence is as follows: TGCGCCAGCAGCTCTCAACCCCAAGAGACCCAGTACTTC. It encodes CASSSQPQETQYF.